These 19 T cell receptor beta chains originate from one sample sequenced in a study of blood T cell repertoires in COVID-19. Measured with immunoSEQ multiplex PCR; TCRdb has only the in-frame clones, and not every one. In the table there are about 160,000 clones, over 90% of which are singletons. The sample taken for sequencing was peripheral blood. Receptor source: a man aged 50-60 years with acute or convalescent COVID-19.

The genes are TRBV28 and TRBJ1-1, with D uncertain. CDR3 length equals 15 residues. V lost 4 bases and J 0 bases, leaving 12 bases between the germline ends. Germline loops: CDR1 MDHEN, CDR2 SYDVKM. CDR3 residues: CASSYRGLMNTEAFF. Here the CDR3 DNA reads TGTGCCAGCAGTTATCGCGGGCTAATGAACACTGAAGCTTTCTTT.

The rearrangement joins TRBV7-9 to TRBJ2-7; TRBD1 agrees at 7 bases. This CDR3 is 14 amino acids long. Germline values: CDR1 SEHNR, CDR2 FQNEAQ (reference sequence). Trimming at V came to 0 bases and at J to 1 base, leaving 0 bases not matched to a gene. CDR3 nucleotides: TGTGCCAGCAGCTTAGCGGGACAGTCCTACGAGCAGTACTTC. Protein product: CASSLAGQSYEQYF.

The rearrangement uses TRBV5-1 and TRBJ2-5, with D hard to call. V lost 0 bases to trimming and J lost 2 bases, with 8 bases between them. Germline-derived CDR1 and CDR2 are SGHRS and YFSETQ. This CDR3 contains 14 residues. The CDR3 here is CASSLGVIQETQYF. CDR3 in DNA: TGCGCCAGCAGCTTGGGAGTGATTCAAGAGACCCAGTACTTC.

The chain carries TRBV5-1 and TRBJ1-5, with D perhaps TRBD1 (5 bases). Germline CDR1 SGHRS, CDR2 YFSETQ. The CDR3 spans 16 residues. Deletions cut 0 bases from V and 0 bases from J, with 10 bases between. The CDR3 DNA follows: TGCGCCAGCAGCTTGGTCCAGGGCGATAGCAATCAGCCCCAGCATTTT. It codes for CASSLVQGDSNQPQHF.

The rearrangement links TRBV19 to TRBJ1-2; 10 bases map to TRBD1. Germline CDR1 reads LNHDA; CDR2 reads SQIVND (reference sequence). With V trimmed by 7 bases and J by 3 bases, 5 bases remained unmatched. The CDR3 totals 14 residues. The CDR3 loop is CASTYGTGDYGYTF. Written as DNA, the CDR3 is TGTGCCAGTACCTATGGGACAGGGGACTATGGCTACACCTTC.

With respect to this clone: Other DNA sequences from this sample encode an identical CDR3 as well. The V and J genes are TRBV2 and TRBJ2-5; weak D call: TRBD2 (6 bases). From germline, CDR1 is SNHLY and CDR2 FYNNEI. V was trimmed by 6 bases and J by 3 bases, leaving 11 bases between them. The CDR3 contains 13 residues. The CDR3 DNA reads as TGTGCCAGCAGATGGACGGGGGAAGAGACCCAGTACTTC. Translating it yields CASRWTGEETQYF. The full variable domain, in which reference TRBV2 and TRBJ2-5 provide the parts outside the CDR3, is EPEVTQTPSHQVTQMGQEVILRCVPISNHLYFYWYRQILGQKVEFLVSFYNNEISEKSEIFDDQFSVERPDGSNFTLKIRSTKLEDSAMYFCASRWTGEETQYFGPGTRLLVL.

The gene calls are TRBV5-6 and TRBJ1-2, with 7 bases lining up with TRBD1. V dropped 4 bases and J dropped 5; count of bases not matched to a gene: 14. The CDR3 is 16 amino acids. Germline assignment: CDR1 SGHDT and CDR2 YYEEEE. Here the CDR3 DNA reads TGTGCCAGCAGCCGATATAAAGGACAGGTAGTATATGGCTACACCTTC. Protein: CASSRYKGQVVYGYTF. Combining the CDR3 with reference TRBV5-6 and TRBJ1-2 gives the whole variable domain DAGVTQSPTHLIKTRGQQVTLRCSPKSGHDTVSWYQQALGQGPQFIFQYYEEEERQRGNFPDRFSGHQFPNYSSELNVNALLLGDSALYLCASSRYKGQVVYGYTFGSGTRLTVV.

This clone was recorded once. The V gene is TRBV27, the J gene TRBJ1-5, with 8 bases lining up with TRBD1. The CDR3 is made up of 15 amino acids. CDR1 is MNHEY and CDR2 is SMNVEV in the germline V gene (reference sequence). Germline trimming cut 6 bases from V and 4 bases from J; bases unmatched to any gene: 8. The CDR3 sequence is CASSLTGDGNQPQHF. CDR3 DNA sequence: TGTGCCAGCAGCTTGACAGGGGACGGAAATCAGCCCCAGCATTTT.

The rearrangement joins TRBV6-2 or TRBV6-3 to TRBJ1-1; 9 nucleotides align to TRBD1. Germline V CDR1 and CDR2: MNHEY, SVGEGT. This CDR3 comprises 14 residues. V dropped 3 bases and J dropped 8; count of bases not matched to a gene: 7. The CDR3 loop is CASSYLGTGREAFF. CDR3 in DNA: TGTGCCAGCAGTTATCTTGGGACAGGGCGAGAAGCTTTCTTT.

The gene calls are TRBV5-5 and TRBJ2-1; a weak D match, TRBD1 (5 bases). The CDR3 runs to 15 residues. Germline assignment: CDR1 SGHKS and CDR2 YYEKEE (reference sequence). V was cut by 2 bases and J by 0 bases, with 9 bases left in between. In DNA form, the CDR3 reads TGTGCCAGCAGCTTCGGACAAAGCTCCTACAATGAGCAGTTCTTC. Amino acids: CASSFGQSSYNEQFF.

As to this clone: The sample has other DNA sequences that encode this CDR3 too. The V and J genes are TRBV3-1 (or the pseudogene TRBV3-2) and TRBJ1-2, with D tentatively TRBD1 (6 bases). Germline V CDR1 and CDR2: LGHDT, YNNKEL (reference sequence). Trimming took 0 bases from V and 2 from J, leaving 16 bases between them. The CDR3 has 17 amino acids. The CDR3 sequence: CASSQDARGGANYGYTF. The CDR3 DNA is TGTGCCAGCAGCCAAGATGCCAGGGGTGGGGCCAACTATGGCTACACCTTC.

The rearrangement uses TRBV7-9 and TRBJ1-2; TRBD1 is a possible D gene (5 bases). Germline lookup yields CDR1 SEHNR and CDR2 FQNEAQ (reference sequence). The CDR3 is 16 amino acids. Trimming left V 1 base short and J 5 bases short, with 17 bases between. This CDR3 is CASSLEGSRAAYGYTF. Here the CDR3 DNA reads TGTGCCAGCAGCTTAGAAGGCAGCAGGGCTGCTTATGGCTACACCTTC.

The chain links TRBV3-1 (or the pseudogene TRBV3-2) to TRBJ1-5; possible D gene TRBD1, 5 bases. Germline loops: CDR1 LGHDT, CDR2 YNNKEL (reference sequence). The CDR3 consists of 15 residues. V was clipped by 4 bases and J by 2 bases, with 12 bases between them. The CDR3 DNA reads as TGTGCCAGCAGCCGCCGGCAGGGTGGCAATCAGCCCCAGCATTTT. It encodes CASSRRQGGNQPQHF.

This rearrangement joins TRBV5-6 to TRBJ2-1; 7 nucleotides align to TRBD2. The CDR3 has 16 amino acids. Germline CDR1 reads SGHDT; CDR2 reads YYEEEE. V lost 4 bases to trimming and J lost 1 base; unmatched junction nucleotides: 8. The CDR3 reads CASSLRGMSSYNEQFF. CDR3 DNA sequence: TGTGCCAGCAGCCTGCGGGGGATGAGTTCCTACAATGAGCAGTTCTTC.

This chain connects TRBV19 to TRBJ2-5; D may be TRBD2 (6 bases). This CDR3 contains 14 residues. CDR1 LNHDA and CDR2 SQIVND come from the germline V gene (reference sequence). The V and J ends lost 3 bases and 5 bases respectively, with 13 bases between them. DNA of the CDR3: TGTGCCAGTAGTATTTCTACTAGCTCGGAGACCCAGTACTTC. Translating it yields CASSISTSSETQYF.

V and J are TRBV4-3 and TRBJ1-3; D not certain. This CDR3 has 16 amino acids. Trimming stripped 1 base from V and 4 bases from J, with 14 bases between. The germline gives CDR1 LGHNA, CDR2 YSLEER. This CDR3 reads CASSQGVSGRGNTIYF. CDR3 nucleotides: TGCGCCAGCAGCCAAGGGGTCTCCGGCAGGGGAAACACCATATATTTT.

The rearrangement uses TRBV11-2 and TRBJ1-2; perhaps TRBD1 as D (6 bases). V was pared by 5 bases and J by 8 bases, with 15 bases between. CDR1 SGHAT and CDR2 FQNNGV come from the germline V gene. The length of the CDR3 is 13 residues. The CDR3 bases are TGTGCCAGCAGCCCCCGGACAGCTGGGGGCTACACCTTC. Its translation: CASSPRTAGGYTF. The whole variable domain, remainder taken from reference TRBV11-2 and TRBJ1-2, is EAGVAQSPRYKIIEKRQSVAFWCNPISGHATLYWYQQILGQGPKLLIQFQNNGVVDDSQLPKDRFSAERLKGVDSTLKIQPAKLEDSAVYLCASSPRTAGGYTFGSGTRLTVV.

Here the CDR3 reads CASKEPDTEAFF. CDR3 in DNA: TGTGCCAGCAAGGAGCCGGACACTGAAGCTTTCTTT. The chain is built from TRBV2 and TRBJ1-1; D gene unclear. The V end lost 7 bases, the J end lost 3 bases, and 9 bases lay between the germline ends. This CDR3 has 12 amino acids. Germline CDR1 SNHLY, CDR2 FYNNEI. The full variable domain, its missing parts supplied by reference TRBV2 and TRBJ1-1, is EPEVTQTPSHQVTQMGQEVILRCVPISNHLYFYWYRQILGQKVEFLVSFYNNEISEKSEIFDDQFSVERPDGSNFTLKIRSTKLEDSAMYFCASKEPDTEAFFGQGTRLTVV.

J is TRBJ1-5 and V is TRBV18; 12 nucleotides agree with TRBD1. V was clipped by 3 bases and J by 3 bases; unmatched bases: 9. The CDR3 has 18 residues. CDR1 KGHSH and CDR2 LQKENI come from the germline V gene. Here the CDR3 reads CASSPLPGQGASNQPQHF. CDR3 sequence (DNA): TGTGCCAGCTCACCCCTACCGGGACAGGGGGCTTCCAATCAGCCCCAGCATTTT.